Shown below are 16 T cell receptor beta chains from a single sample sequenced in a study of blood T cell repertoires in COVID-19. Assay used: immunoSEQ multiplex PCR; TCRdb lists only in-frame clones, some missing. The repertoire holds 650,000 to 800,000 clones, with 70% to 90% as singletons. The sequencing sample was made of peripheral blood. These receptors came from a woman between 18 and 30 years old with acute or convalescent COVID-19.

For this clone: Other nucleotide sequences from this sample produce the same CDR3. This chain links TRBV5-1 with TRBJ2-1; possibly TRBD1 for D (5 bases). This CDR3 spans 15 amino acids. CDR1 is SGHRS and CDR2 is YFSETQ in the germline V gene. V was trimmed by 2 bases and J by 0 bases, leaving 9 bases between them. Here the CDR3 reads CASSLVRDSYNEQFF. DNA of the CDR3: TGCGCCAGCAGCTTAGTCAGGGACTCCTACAATGAGCAGTTCTTC.

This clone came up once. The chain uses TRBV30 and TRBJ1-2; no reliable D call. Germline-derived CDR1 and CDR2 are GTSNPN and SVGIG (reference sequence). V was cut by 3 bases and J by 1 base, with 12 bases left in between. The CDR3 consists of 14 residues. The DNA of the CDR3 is TGTGCCTGGAGATCGGGGAGGGTTAACTATGGCTACACCTTC. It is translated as CAWRSGRVNYGYTF.

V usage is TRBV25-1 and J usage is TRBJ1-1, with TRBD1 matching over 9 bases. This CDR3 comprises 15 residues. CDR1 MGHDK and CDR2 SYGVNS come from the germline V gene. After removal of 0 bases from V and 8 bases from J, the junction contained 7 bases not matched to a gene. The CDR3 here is CASSEYTLGQGEAFF. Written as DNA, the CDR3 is TGTGCCAGCAGTGAATATACGTTGGGACAGGGCGAAGCTTTCTTT.

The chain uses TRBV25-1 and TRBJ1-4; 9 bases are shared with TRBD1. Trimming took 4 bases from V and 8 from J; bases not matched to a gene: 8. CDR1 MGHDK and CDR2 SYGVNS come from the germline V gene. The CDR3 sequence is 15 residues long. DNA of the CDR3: TGTGCCAGCAGTGCCAGGGGACAGGGCTGGGAAAAACTGTTTTTT. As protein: CASSARGQGWEKLFF.

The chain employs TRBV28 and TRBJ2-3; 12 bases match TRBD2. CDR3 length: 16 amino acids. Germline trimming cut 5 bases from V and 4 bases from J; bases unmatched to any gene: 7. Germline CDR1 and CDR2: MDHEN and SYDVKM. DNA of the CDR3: TGTGCCAGCAGTCTACTAGCGGGGGGCGTGGCAGATACGCAGTATTTT. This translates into CASSLLAGGVADTQYF.

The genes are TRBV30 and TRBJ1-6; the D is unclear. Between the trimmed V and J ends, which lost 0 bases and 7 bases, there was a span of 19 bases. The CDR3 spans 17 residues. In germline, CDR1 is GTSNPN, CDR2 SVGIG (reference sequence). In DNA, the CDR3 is TGTGCCTGGAGTGTACTACCAGCCTTTACGAAAAATTCACCCCTCCACTTT. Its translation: CAWSVLPAFTKNSPLHF.

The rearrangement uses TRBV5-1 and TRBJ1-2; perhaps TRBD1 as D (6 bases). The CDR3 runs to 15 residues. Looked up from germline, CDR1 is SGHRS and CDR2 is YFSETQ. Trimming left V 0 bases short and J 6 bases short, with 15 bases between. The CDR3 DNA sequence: TGCGCCAGCAGCTTGGTGGCAGGGGACCGGAATGGCTACACCTTC. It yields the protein CASSLVAGDRNGYTF.

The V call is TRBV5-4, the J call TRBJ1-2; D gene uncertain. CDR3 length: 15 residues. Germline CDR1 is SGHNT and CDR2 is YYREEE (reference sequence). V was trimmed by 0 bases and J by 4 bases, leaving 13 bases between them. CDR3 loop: CASSLGQVSIYGYTF. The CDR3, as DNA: TGTGCCAGCAGCTTGGGTCAAGTTAGTATCTATGGCTACACCTTC.

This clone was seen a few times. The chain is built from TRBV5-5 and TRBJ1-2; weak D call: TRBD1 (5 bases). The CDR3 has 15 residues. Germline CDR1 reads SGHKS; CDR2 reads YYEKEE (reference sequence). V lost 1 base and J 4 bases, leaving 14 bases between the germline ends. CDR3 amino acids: CASSLLDIHFYGYTF. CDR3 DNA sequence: TGTGCCAGCAGCTTGCTGGACATCCACTTCTATGGCTACACCTTC.

The CDR3 protein is CASSPPNLQETQYF. Written as DNA, the CDR3 is TGTGCCAGCTCACCACCCAACTTACAAGAGACCCAGTACTTC. V usage is TRBV18 and J usage is TRBJ2-5; D not resolved. Trimming removed 0 bases at V and 2 bases at J, with 7 bases between. The CDR3 runs 14 residues. Germline V gene sequence: CDR1 KGHSH, CDR2 LQKENI. The variable domain in full, with the rest retrieved from reference TRBV18 and TRBJ2-5, is NAGVMQNPRHLVRRRGQEARLRCSPMKGHSHVYWYRQLPEEGLKFMVYLQKENIIDESGMPKERFSAEFPKEGPSILRIQQVVRGDSAAYFCASSPPNLQETQYFGPGTRLLVL.

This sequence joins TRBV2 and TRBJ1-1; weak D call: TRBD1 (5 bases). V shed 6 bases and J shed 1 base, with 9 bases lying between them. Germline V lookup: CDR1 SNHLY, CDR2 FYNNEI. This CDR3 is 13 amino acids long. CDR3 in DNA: TGTGCCAGCAGGTTTACAGGGAACACTGAAGCTTTCTTT. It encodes CASRFTGNTEAFF.

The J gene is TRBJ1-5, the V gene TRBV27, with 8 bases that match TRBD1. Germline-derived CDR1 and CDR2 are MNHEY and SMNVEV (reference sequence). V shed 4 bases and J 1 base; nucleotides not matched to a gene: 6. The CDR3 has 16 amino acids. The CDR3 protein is CASSSVAGGSNQPQHF. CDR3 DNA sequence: TGTGCCAGCAGTTCTGTCGCAGGGGGCAGCAATCAGCCCCAGCATTTT.

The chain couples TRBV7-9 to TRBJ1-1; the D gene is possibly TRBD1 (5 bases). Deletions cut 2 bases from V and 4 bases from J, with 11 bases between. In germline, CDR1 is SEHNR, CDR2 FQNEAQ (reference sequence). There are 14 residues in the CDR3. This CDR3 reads CASSLTGGATEAFF. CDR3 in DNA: TGTGCCAGCAGCTTAACAGGAGGGGCCACTGAAGCTTTCTTT.

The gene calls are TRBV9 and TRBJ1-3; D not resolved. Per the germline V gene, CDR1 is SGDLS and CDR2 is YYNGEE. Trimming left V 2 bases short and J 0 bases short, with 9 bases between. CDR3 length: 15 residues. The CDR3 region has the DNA TGTGCCAGCAGCGTCGACATCTACTCTGGAAACACCATATATTTT. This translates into CASSVDIYSGNTIYF. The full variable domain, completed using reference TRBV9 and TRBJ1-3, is DSGVTQTPKHLITATGQRVTLRCSPRSGDLSVYWYQQSLDQGLQFLIQYYNGEERAKGNILERFSAQQFPDLHSELNLSSLELGDSALYFCASSVDIYSGNTIYFGEGSWLTVV.

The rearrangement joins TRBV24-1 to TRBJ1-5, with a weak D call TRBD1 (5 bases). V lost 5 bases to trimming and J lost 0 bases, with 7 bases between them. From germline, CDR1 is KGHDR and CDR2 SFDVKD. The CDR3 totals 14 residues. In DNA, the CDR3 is TGTGCCACCAGTGGACAGTCTAGCAATCAGCCCCAGCATTTT. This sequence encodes CATSGQSSNQPQHF.

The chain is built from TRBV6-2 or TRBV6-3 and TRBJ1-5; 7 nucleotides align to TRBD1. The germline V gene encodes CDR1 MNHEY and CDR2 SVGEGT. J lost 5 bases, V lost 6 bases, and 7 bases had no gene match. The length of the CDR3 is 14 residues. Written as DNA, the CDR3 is TGTGCCAGCAGCCGGACAGGACCCCATCAGCCCCAGCATTTT. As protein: CASSRTGPHQPQHF.